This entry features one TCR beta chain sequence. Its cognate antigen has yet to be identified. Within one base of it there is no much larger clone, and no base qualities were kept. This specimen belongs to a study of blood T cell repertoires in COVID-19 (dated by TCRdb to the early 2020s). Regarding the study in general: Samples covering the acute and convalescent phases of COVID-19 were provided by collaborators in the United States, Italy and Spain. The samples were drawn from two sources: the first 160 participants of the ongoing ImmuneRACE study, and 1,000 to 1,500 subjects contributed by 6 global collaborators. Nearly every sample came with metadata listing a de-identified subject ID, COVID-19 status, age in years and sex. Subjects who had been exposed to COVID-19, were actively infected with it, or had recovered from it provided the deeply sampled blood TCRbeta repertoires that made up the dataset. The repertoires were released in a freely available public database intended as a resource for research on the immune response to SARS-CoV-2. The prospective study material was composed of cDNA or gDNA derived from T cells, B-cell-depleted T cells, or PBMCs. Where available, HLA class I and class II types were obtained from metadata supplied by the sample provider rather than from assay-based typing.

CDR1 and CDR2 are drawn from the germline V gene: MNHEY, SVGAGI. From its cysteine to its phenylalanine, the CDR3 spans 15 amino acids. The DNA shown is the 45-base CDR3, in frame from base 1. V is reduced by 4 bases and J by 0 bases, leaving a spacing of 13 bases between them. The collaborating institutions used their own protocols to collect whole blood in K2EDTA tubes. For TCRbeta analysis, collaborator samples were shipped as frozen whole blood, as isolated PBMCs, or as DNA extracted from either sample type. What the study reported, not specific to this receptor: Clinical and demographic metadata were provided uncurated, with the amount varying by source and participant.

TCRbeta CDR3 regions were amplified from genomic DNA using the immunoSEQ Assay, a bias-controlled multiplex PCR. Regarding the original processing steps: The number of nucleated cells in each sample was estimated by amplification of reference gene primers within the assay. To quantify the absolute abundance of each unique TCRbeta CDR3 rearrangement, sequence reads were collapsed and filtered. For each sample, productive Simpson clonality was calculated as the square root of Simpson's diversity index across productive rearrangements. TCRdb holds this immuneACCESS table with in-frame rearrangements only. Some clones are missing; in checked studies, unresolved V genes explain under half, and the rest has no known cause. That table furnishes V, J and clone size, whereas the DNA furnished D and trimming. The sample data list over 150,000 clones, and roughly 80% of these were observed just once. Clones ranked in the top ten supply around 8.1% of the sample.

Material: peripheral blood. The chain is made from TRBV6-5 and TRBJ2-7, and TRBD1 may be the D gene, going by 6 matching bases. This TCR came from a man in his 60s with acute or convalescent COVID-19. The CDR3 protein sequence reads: CASSLGQLLSYEQYF. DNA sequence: TGTGCCAGCAGTTTAGGACAGTTGCTCTCCTACGAGCAGTACTTC.